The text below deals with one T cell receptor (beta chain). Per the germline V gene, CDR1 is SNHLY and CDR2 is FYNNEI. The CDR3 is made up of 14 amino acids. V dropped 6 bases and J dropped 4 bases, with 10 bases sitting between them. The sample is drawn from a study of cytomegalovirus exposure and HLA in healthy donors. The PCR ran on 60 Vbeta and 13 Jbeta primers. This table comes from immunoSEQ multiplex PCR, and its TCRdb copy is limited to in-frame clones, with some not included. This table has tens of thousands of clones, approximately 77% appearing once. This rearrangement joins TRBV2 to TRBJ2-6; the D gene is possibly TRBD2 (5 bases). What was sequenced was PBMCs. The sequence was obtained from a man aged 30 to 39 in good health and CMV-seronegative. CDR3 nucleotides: TGTGCCAGCAGGGAGGACTCCGGGGCCAACGTCCTGACTTTC. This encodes CASREDSGANVLTF.